The 28 T cell receptor beta chains reported below all come from one sample, sequenced in a study of sequential checkpoint blockade in melanoma. Sequenced by immunoSEQ multiplex PCR; TCRdb stores in-frame clones only, minus some. The repertoire includes thousands of clones, 25% to 30% of them detected once, and 20% to 25% sits in the top ten. Described treatment: randomized to nivolumab then ipilimumab (arm A) or the reverse (arm B). The sequences come from tumor tissue (inferred from file names), collected from a patient given nivolumab and ipilimumab in sequence. The receptors originated from a human donor with melanoma.

J is TRBJ1-1 and V is TRBV12-5; D ambiguous. The CDR3 consists of 13 residues. The germline V gene has CDR1 LGHNT and CDR2 FRNRAP. The CDR3 loop reads CASIWTANTEAFF. DNA for the CDR3: TGTGCCAGCATATGGACGGCGAACACTGAAGCTTTCTTT.

This clone was found a few times. This chain's CDR3 is CASSPGTESYTF. The CDR3 DNA sequence: TGTGCCAGCAGTCCCGGGACAGAGAGTTACACCTTC. The rearrangement links TRBV28 to TRBJ1-2, with 7 bases aligning to TRBD1. V lost 5 bases and J lost 11; bases outside the gene matches: 8. CDR1 and CDR2 (germline): MDHEN, SYDVKM. The CDR3 has 12 residues.

This rearrangement joins TRBV9 to TRBJ1-1, with TRBD1 identical over 8 bases. The CDR3 extends over 16 amino acids. V lost 0 bases, J lost 0 bases, and 4 bases stayed unmatched. Germline-derived CDR1 and CDR2 are SGDLS and YYNGEE. The CDR3 spells CASSVVTGVMNTEAFF. The CDR3 nucleotides are TGTGCCAGCAGCGTAGTGACAGGGGTCATGAACACTGAAGCTTTCTTT.

The table lists this clone with a few counts. This rearrangement joins TRBV11-3 to TRBJ2-3; 7 positions agree with TRBD2. Germline V gene lookup returns CDR1 SGHNT and CDR2 YENEEA. The J segment lost 5 bases and the V segment lost 5 bases, leaving 7 bases of the junction unmatched. CDR3 length: 14 residues. The CDR3 nucleotides are TGTGCCAGCAGCCCCCGGGGGGAAAGAGATACGCAGTATTTT. Translation gives CASSPRGERDTQYF.

The chain combines TRBV5-1 with TRBJ2-1; D might be TRBD1 or TRBD2, each matching 5 bases. The CDR3 contains 14 residues. The V and J ends lost 0 bases and 6 bases respectively, with 10 bases between them. Germline V gives CDR1 SGHRS, CDR2 YFSETQ. The CDR3 protein is CASSLGQSGNEQFF. The CDR3 bases are TGCGCCAGCAGCTTGGGACAGAGCGGCAATGAGCAGTTCTTC.

The chain has TRBV18 and TRBJ2-5; tentatively, D is TRBD1 (5 bases). Per the germline V gene, CDR1 is KGHSH and CDR2 is LQKENI. Trimming left V 2 bases short and J 1 base short, with 11 bases between. The CDR3 is made up of 15 amino acids. CDR3 in DNA: TGTGCCAGCTCACCAGAGACAGCAGCCCAAGAGACCCAGTACTTC. Translating gives CASSPETAAQETQYF.

This clone came up a few times. V is TRBV15 and J is TRBJ2-3, with D possibly matching TRBD1 (6 bases). The germline V and J ends were trimmed by 2 bases and 3 bases, with 12 bases remaining between them. Germline CDR1 LNHNV, CDR2 YYDKDF (reference sequence). The CDR3 sequence is 15 residues long. CDR3 protein: CATSRTGSGTDTQYF. DNA for the CDR3: TGTGCCACCAGCAGAACAGGGAGTGGGACAGATACGCAGTATTTT. The full variable domain, with the rest looked up from reference TRBV15 and TRBJ2-3, is DAMVIQNPRYQVTQFGKPVTLSCSQTLNHNVMYWYQQKSSQAPKLLFHYYDKDFNNEADTPDNFQSRRPNTSFCFLDIRSPGLGDTAMYLCATSRTGSGTDTQYFGPGTRLTVL.

This clone was observed a handful of times. The chain combines TRBV5-1 with TRBJ2-2, with 11 positions matching TRBD2. The germline CDR1 and CDR2 sequences are SGHRS and YFSETQ. V lost 4 bases, J lost 1 base, and 6 bases stayed unmatched. The CDR3 is 17 residues long. The CDR3 region has the DNA TGCGCCAGCAGCCTCGGGACTAGCGGAGTGAACACCGGGGAGCTGTTTTTT. Protein sequence: CASSLGTSGVNTGELFF.

This clone was recorded at least ten times. This chain uses TRBV11-3 with TRBJ2-1; D is unclear. Trimming took off 6 bases at V and 1 base at J, with 16 bases between the two ends. This CDR3 comprises 16 residues. Germline CDR1 and CDR2: SGHNT and YENEEA. This chain's CDR3 is CASSYSLVPSYNEQFF. In nucleotides, the CDR3 is TGTGCCAGCAGTTATTCTCTAGTCCCTTCCTACAATGAGCAGTTCTTC. The variable domain in full, with the rest retrieved from reference TRBV11-3 and TRBJ2-1, is EAGVVQSPRYKIIEKKQPVAFWCNPISGHNTLYWYLQNLGQGPELLIRYENEEAVDDSQLPKDRFSAERLKGVDSTLKIQPAELGDSAVYLCASSYSLVPSYNEQFFGPGTRLTVL.

This clone has just a few counts. The V and J genes are TRBV9 and TRBJ2-7; D may correspond to TRBD1 or TRBD2 (6 bases each). The V end lost 3 bases, the J end lost 1 base, and 17 bases lay between the germline ends. CDR1 and CDR2 from the germline V gene are SGDLS and YYNGEE. The CDR3 totals 16 residues. CDR3 in DNA: TGTGCCAGCAGCGCCCCAGACGGGGGCGCGTCCTACGAGCAGTACTTC. Its translation is CASSAPDGGASYEQYF.

This chain links TRBV5-1 with TRBJ2-1; 10 bases align to TRBD1. Germline V CDR1 and CDR2: SGHRS, YFSETQ. V dropped 4 bases and J dropped 6; count of bases not matched to a gene: 4. This CDR3 has 14 residues. CDR3 sequence (DNA): TGCGCCAGCAGCCCGGGACAGGGGTTCAATGAGCAGTTCTTC. Translating it yields CASSPGQGFNEQFF. Using reference TRBV5-1 and TRBJ2-1 for the parts outside the CDR3, the full variable domain is KAGVTQTPRYLIKTRGQQVTLSCSPISGHRSVSWYQQTPGQGLQFLFEYFSETQRNKGNFPGRFSGRQFSNSRSEMNVSTLELGDSALYLCASSPGQGFNEQFFGPGTRLTVL.

This clone was counted at least ten times. The rearrangement uses TRBV11-3 and TRBJ2-7, with 10 positions matching TRBD2. V lost 6 bases and J lost 0; bases outside the gene matches: 5. The germline V gene encodes CDR1 SGHNT and CDR2 YENEEA. CDR3 length: 15 residues. The CDR3 is CASRPSGSHSYEQYF. CDR3 sequence (DNA): TGTGCCAGCAGACCTAGCGGGAGTCACTCCTACGAGCAGTACTTC.

In its sample, this clone was seen many times. The CDR3 here is CASLTQGARTEAFF. CDR3 bases: TGTGCCAGCCTTACCCAGGGGGCTAGAACTGAAGCTTTCTTT. V usage is TRBV11-3 and J usage is TRBJ1-1; 8 positions agree with TRBD1. CDR3 length: 14 residues. Germline V gene lookup returns CDR1 SGHNT and CDR2 YENEEA. Trimming cost V 8 bases and J 5 bases; bases outside gene matches: 10. Full variable domain (rest looked up from reference TRBV11-3 and TRBJ1-1): EAGVVQSPRYKIIEKKQPVAFWCNPISGHNTLYWYLQNLGQGPELLIRYENEEAVDDSQLPKDRFSAERLKGVDSTLKIQPAELGDSAVYLCASLTQGARTEAFFGQGTRLTVV.

This clone was counted at least ten times. V gene TRBV11-3 combines with J gene TRBJ1-1, with a tentative D call TRBD1 (6 bases). Per germline, CDR1 SGHNT and CDR2 YENEEA. V was shortened by 0 bases and J by 1 base, with 18 bases between the two germline ends. CDR3 size: 18 residues. CDR3 sequence: CASSLERTQGGKNTEAFF. The CDR3 DNA reads TGTGCCAGCAGCTTAGAACGAACACAGGGCGGGAAGAACACTGAAGCTTTCTTT.

The chain joins TRBV11-3 to TRBJ1-2; tentative D call: TRBD1 (5 bases). The CDR3 covers 14 residues. Trimming stripped 2 bases from V and 8 bases from J, with 15 bases between. CDR1 and CDR2 from the germline V gene are SGHNT and YENEEA. The CDR3 is CASSLRQTPEGYTF. The DNA of the CDR3 is TGTGCCAGCAGCTTAAGACAGACCCCTGAGGGCTACACCTTC. Combining the CDR3 with reference TRBV11-3 and TRBJ1-2 gives the whole variable domain EAGVVQSPRYKIIEKKQPVAFWCNPISGHNTLYWYLQNLGQGPELLIRYENEEAVDDSQLPKDRFSAERLKGVDSTLKIQPAELGDSAVYLCASSLRQTPEGYTFGSGTRLTVV.

This clone turned up a few times. The chain has TRBV30 and TRBJ2-3; the match to TRBD2 covers 10 bases. The CDR3 covers 14 residues. Trimming cost V 4 bases and J 6 bases; bases outside gene matches: 7. CDR1 is GTSNPN and CDR2 is SVGIG in the germline V gene (reference sequence). Here the CDR3 DNA reads TGTGCCTGGACTAGCGGGAGCCAGGGGGATACGCAGTATTTT. This gives the protein CAWTSGSQGDTQYF.

The J gene is TRBJ2-5, the V gene TRBV30; 15 bases map to TRBD2. Germline values: CDR1 GTSNPN, CDR2 SVGIG (reference sequence). V shed 4 bases, J shed 5 bases, and the junction held 8 bases outside the gene matches. The CDR3 covers 16 residues. CDR3 DNA sequence: TGTGCCTGGAACGGACTAGCGGGAGGGCCCCGGGAGACCCAGTACTTC. As protein: CAWNGLAGGPRETQYF.

This chain joins TRBV12-5 and TRBJ1-5, with D tentatively TRBD1 (5 bases). This CDR3 has 14 amino acids. The germline gives CDR1 LGHNT, CDR2 FRNRAP. Trimming took 1 base from V and 7 from J, leaving 11 bases between them. CDR3 bases: TGTGCTAGTGGTTTGGGGGGCCCAAGGCAGCCCCAGCATTTT. Its translation is CASGLGGPRQPQHF.

This clone was seen a handful of times. The rearrangement links TRBV6-8 to TRBJ1-2, with no clear D. The CDR3 is 16 residues long. The V end lost 4 bases, the J end lost 0 bases, and 15 bases lay between the germline ends. CDR1 and CDR2 (germline): MNHGY, SAAAGT. This CDR3 is CASSSYSDLANYGYTF. The DNA for the CDR3 is TGTGCCAGCAGTTCCTACAGCGACCTAGCTAACTATGGCTACACCTTC.

At least ten counts were recorded for this clone. The chain links TRBV9 to TRBJ1-2; 7 bases map to TRBD1. The germline gives CDR1 SGDLS, CDR2 YYNGEE. The V segment lost 2 bases and the J segment 8 bases; nucleotides outside the gene matches: 12. The CDR3 is 15 amino acids. CDR3 in amino acids: CASSVLAGGDEGYTF. CDR3 bases: TGTGCCAGCAGCGTCTTGGCAGGGGGAGATGAGGGCTACACCTTC.

This clone was counted at least ten times. The gene calls are TRBV9 and TRBJ2-3; 11 bases are a match to TRBD2. The CDR3 is 17 residues long. In germline, CDR1 is SGDLS, CDR2 YYNGEE. The junction had 7 bases not matched to a gene; V was cut back by 4 bases and J by 0 bases. The CDR3 DNA reads TGTGCCAGCAGCCTCGGGACTAGCGGTTATAGCACAGATACGCAGTATTTT. It is translated as CASSLGTSGYSTDTQYF.

The chain joins TRBV28 to TRBJ2-7, with D possibly being TRBD1 or TRBD2 (6 bases each). This CDR3 spans 14 amino acids. Germline CDR1 and CDR2: MDHEN and SYDVKM. Trimming pared 3 bases from V and 0 bases from J, leaving 9 bases between. CDR3 region: CASSFRGPSYEQYF. CDR3 bases: TGTGCCAGCAGTTTTCGGGGGCCCTCCTACGAGCAGTACTTC.

This clone has only one observation. The CDR3 loop reads CSVEDRERTGDGNTIYF. The CDR3 DNA follows: TGCAGCGTTGAAGACCGGGAGCGAACAGGGGATGGAAACACCATATATTTT. This chain uses TRBV29-1 with TRBJ1-3; 7 bases agree with TRBD1. The CDR3 is 17 amino acids. The ends lost 0 bases at V and 3 bases at J; junction bases unmatched: 11. The germline CDR1 and CDR2 sequences are SQVTM and ANQGSEA.

The CDR3: CASSLSGVDNGYTF. As DNA, the CDR3 is TGTGCCAGCAGTTTATCAGGGGTTGATAATGGCTACACCTTC. The V call is TRBV28, the J call TRBJ1-2; possibly TRBD1 for D (6 bases). This CDR3 region has 14 residues. Between the trimmed V and J ends, which lost 1 base and 6 bases, there was a span of 12 bases. Germline loops: CDR1 MDHEN, CDR2 SYDVKM.

The chain combines TRBV5-1 with TRBJ2-1; 13 positions agree with TRBD2. V lost 7 bases to trimming and J lost 3 bases; unmatched junction nucleotides: 7. From germline, CDR1 is SGHRS and CDR2 YFSETQ. The CDR3 is 16 amino acids. CDR3 residues: CASLGLAGENYNEQFF. Here the CDR3 DNA reads TGCGCCAGCCTAGGACTAGCGGGAGAGAACTACAATGAGCAGTTCTTC.

This clone was seen a handful of times. This chain links TRBV11-3 with TRBJ2-3; perhaps TRBD1 as D (6 bases). Deletions cut 2 bases from V and 2 bases from J, with 11 bases between. CDR3 size: 15 residues. Germline CDR1 reads SGHNT; CDR2 reads YENEEA. CDR3 nucleotide sequence: TGTGCCAGCAGCTTACTGACAGGTCTCACAGATACGCAGTATTTT. Protein: CASSLLTGLTDTQYF.

The chain employs TRBV19 and TRBJ1-2; D unresolved. The CDR3 runs 14 residues. Germline CDR1 is LNHDA and CDR2 is SQIVND (reference sequence). V lost 1 base and J lost 0, with 6 bases in between. The CDR3 DNA is TGTGCCAGTAGTATAGCTGGTACTAACTATGGCTACACCTTC. Its translation is CASSIAGTNYGYTF.

This clone was seen only a few times. This chain links TRBV15 with TRBJ2-5; perhaps TRBD1 as D (5 bases). This CDR3 is 14 amino acids long. Germline V lookup: CDR1 LNHNV, CDR2 YYDKDF (reference sequence). Trimming removed 7 bases at V and 1 base at J, with 13 bases between. CDR3 nucleotides: TGTGCCACCACTCCTGGACATGCCCAAGAGACCCAGTACTTC. Protein product: CATTPGHAQETQYF.